This is a list of T cell receptor beta chains from one sample in a study of Ad26.COV2.S vaccination and SARS-CoV-2 variants. TCRdb's table, derived via immunoSEQ multiplex PCR, lists solely in-frame clones and lacks some. Of about 280,000 clones listed, approximately 87% were seen once; the top ten hold less than 3.5%. The specimen comprised peripheral blood, sampled in a trial of Ad26.COV2.S vaccine versus placebo. These receptors all stem from a person between 18 and 60 years old who received the Ad26.COV2.S COVID-19 vaccine or a placebo. The CDR3 runs from the conserved cysteine through the conserved F or W. A D gene is named only where the DNA matches it firmly. Not all rows give a size; the values are once, few, many and, for expanded clones, a class.

v_gene: TRBV9; j_gene: TRBJ2-2; d_gene: TRBD1; abundance: -; CDR3aa: CASSASDRTNTGELFF; CDR3nt: TGTGCCAGCAGCGCATCGGACAGGACGAACACCGGGGAGCTGTTTTTT
v_gene: TRBV30; j_gene: TRBJ1-1; d_gene: TRBD1; abundance: -; CDR3aa: CAWSVQGATEAFF; CDR3nt: TGTGCCTGGAGTGTGCAGGGGGCCACTGAAGCTTTCTTT
v_gene: TRBV3-1/TRBV3-2; j_gene: TRBJ2-7; d_gene: TRBD2; abundance: -; CDR3aa: CASSQNCATSGGPTYEQYF; CDR3nt: TGTGCCAGCAGCCAAAATTGCGCCACTAGCGGGGGACCAACCTACGAGCAGTACTTC
v_gene: TRBV4-3; j_gene: TRBJ2-7; d_gene: TRBD1; abundance: -; CDR3aa: CASSLGTGYEQYF; CDR3nt: TGCGCCAGCAGCCTCGGGACAGGCTACGAGCAGTACTTC
v_gene: TRBV7-2; j_gene: TRBJ2-3; d_gene: TRBD2; abundance: once; CDR3aa: CASSLAGPTDTQYF; CDR3nt: TGTGCCAGCAGCCTAGCGGGTCCCACAGATACGCAGTATTTT
v_gene: TRBV5-1; j_gene: TRBJ2-5; d_gene: -; abundance: -; CDR3aa: CASRVAGIETQYF; CDR3nt: TGCGCCAGCAGGGTTGCGGGGATAGAGACCCAGTACTTC
v_gene: TRBV3-1/TRBV3-2; j_gene: TRBJ2-2; d_gene: -; abundance: -; CDR3aa: CASSPSGINTGELFF; CDR3nt: TGTGCCAGCAGCCCGTCAGGGATAAACACCGGGGAGCTGTTTTTT
v_gene: TRBV5-1; j_gene: TRBJ2-7; d_gene: TRBD1; abundance: few; CDR3aa: CASSLAQGINEQYF; CDR3nt: TGCGCCAGCAGCTTGGCACAGGGGATCAACGAGCAGTACTTC
v_gene: TRBV30; j_gene: TRBJ2-5; d_gene: -; abundance: -; CDR3aa: CAWSTGLETQYF; CDR3nt: TGTGCCTGGAGTACCGGTCTTGAGACCCAGTACTTC
v_gene: TRBV2; j_gene: TRBJ1-2; d_gene: -; abundance: -; CDR3aa: CASSRGTLTYGYTF; CDR3nt: TGTGCCAGCAGTAGGGGGACACTTACCTATGGCTACACCTTC
v_gene: TRBV7-2; j_gene: TRBJ2-7; d_gene: -; abundance: -; CDR3aa: CASSPQGSGGVQYF; CDR3nt: TGTGCCAGCAGCCCCCAGGGGTCGGGCGGCGTGCAGTACTTC
v_gene: TRBV5-4; j_gene: TRBJ2-3; d_gene: -; abundance: -; CDR3aa: CASSVGGASTDTQYF; CDR3nt: TGTGCCAGCAGCGTGGGGGGAGCAAGCACAGATACGCAGTATTTT
v_gene: TRBV2; j_gene: TRBJ1-2; d_gene: -; abundance: -; CDR3aa: CASSAYRAYGYTF; CDR3nt: TGTGCCAGCAGTGCGTACAGGGCCTATGGCTACACCTTC
v_gene: TRBV19; j_gene: TRBJ1-2; d_gene: -; abundance: -; CDR3aa: CASSIIFRNSLGYTF; CDR3nt: TGTGCCAGTAGTATAATATTCCGAAACAGTTTAGGCTACACCTTC
v_gene: TRBV4-2; j_gene: TRBJ1-1; d_gene: -; abundance: few; CDR3aa: CASSQDAGIEAFF; CDR3nt: TGTGCCAGCAGCCAAGATGCGGGCATTGAAGCTTTCTTT
v_gene: TRBV3-1/TRBV3-2; j_gene: TRBJ1-2; d_gene: -; abundance: -; CDR3aa: CASSHHLRSRTAGYTF; CDR3nt: TGTGCCAGCAGCCACCATTTAAGGTCCAGAACGGCCGGCTACACCTTC
v_gene: TRBV12-3/TRBV12-4; j_gene: TRBJ2-3; d_gene: -; abundance: -; CDR3aa: CASRPDATDTQYF; CDR3nt: TGTGCCAGCAGACCCGACGCCACAGATACGCAGTATTTT
v_gene: TRBV5-1; j_gene: TRBJ2-2; d_gene: -; abundance: -; CDR3aa: CASNRIGGLNTGELFF; CDR3nt: TGCGCCAGCAACCGGATAGGTGGGCTGAACACCGGGGAGCTGTTTTTT
v_gene: TRBV7-3; j_gene: TRBJ2-1; d_gene: -; abundance: -; CDR3aa: CASSIQGSYNEQFF; CDR3nt: TGTGCCAGCAGCATCCAGGGTTCCTACAATGAGCAGTTCTTC
v_gene: TRBV5-1; j_gene: TRBJ1-2; d_gene: -; abundance: -; CDR3aa: CASSETTNYGYTF; CDR3nt: TGCGCCAGCAGCGAGACAACTAACTATGGCTACACCTTC
v_gene: TRBV11-2; j_gene: TRBJ2-5; d_gene: TRBD1; abundance: -; CDR3aa: CASSRDRSETQYF; CDR3nt: TGTGCCAGCAGCCGGGACAGATCAGAGACCCAGTACTTC
v_gene: TRBV6-5; j_gene: TRBJ1-1; d_gene: TRBD1; abundance: -; CDR3aa: CASSLGQGYTEAFF; CDR3nt: TGTGCCAGCAGCTTGGGACAGGGGTACACTGAAGCTTTCTTT
v_gene: TRBV29-1; j_gene: TRBJ1-1; d_gene: TRBD1; abundance: -; CDR3aa: CSVLQGARGAFF; CDR3nt: TGCAGCGTTTTACAGGGGGCGAGGGGAGCTTTCTTT
v_gene: TRBV27; j_gene: TRBJ1-4; d_gene: -; abundance: -; CDR3aa: CASGSPYSATNEKLFF; CDR3nt: TGTGCCAGCGGTTCGCCTTACAGTGCAACTAATGAAAAACTGTTTTTT
v_gene: TRBV7-2; j_gene: TRBJ2-2; d_gene: -; abundance: -; CDR3aa: CASSLVGRFGELFF; CDR3nt: TGTGCCAGCAGCTTAGTTGGTCGTTTCGGGGAGCTGTTTTTT
v_gene: TRBV6-1; j_gene: TRBJ1-2; d_gene: TRBD1; abundance: -; CDR3aa: CASSVPDRGQNYGYTF; CDR3nt: TGTGCCAGCAGTGTCCCGGACAGGGGCCAAAACTATGGCTACACCTTC
v_gene: TRBV19; j_gene: TRBJ1-1; d_gene: TRBD1; abundance: -; CDR3aa: CASSQGGYTEAFF; CDR3nt: TGTGCCAGTAGCCAGGGGGGTTATACTGAAGCTTTCTTT
v_gene: TRBV6-4; j_gene: TRBJ2-1; d_gene: -; abundance: -; CDR3aa: CASSDSGQGPYNEQFF; CDR3nt: TGTGCCAGCAGTGACTCGGGGCAGGGCCCCTACAATGAGCAGTTCTTC